A single T cell receptor beta chain is shown here with its context. The antigen it binds to is not known. No base quality information exists; no much larger clone differs at one position. This entry is derived from a study of technical replicates of blood from several donors (dated by TCRdb to 2017 to 2019). The CDR3, cysteine through phenylalanine, is 15 amino acids long. Just the 45-base CDR3 DNA is kept, in frame starting at base 1. V was cut back by 3 bases and J by 7 bases, leaving a gap of 15 bases between them. Taken from the germline V gene, the CDR1 and CDR2 loops are SGHTA and FQGNSA. Library preparation used the immunoSEQ multiplex PCR assay. TCRdb holds this immuneACCESS table with in-frame rearrangements only. Some clones are missing; in checked studies, unresolved V genes explain under half, and the rest has no known cause. For this sample there are tens of thousands of clones; nearly 98% appear just once. The leading ten clones occupy 0.16% of the sample.

The TCR sequence derives from a human donor in good health. The rearranged chain carries TRBV7-2 and TRBJ1-4; 6 matching bases give a weak D call of TRBD1. Sequences were obtained from T cells isolated from PBMCs. The DNA is as follows: TGTGCCAGCAGCTTTCAGGGGCAGGGCTTTGAAAAACTGTTTTTT. Translated, this is CASSFQGQGFEKLFF.